A single T cell receptor (beta chain) is shown here with its context. Its antigen is undetermined. The data were obtained in a study of cytomegalovirus exposure and HLA in healthy donors. Overall study results and limits: TCR beta chain V- and J-gene trimming was linked, in a later analysis, to a missense variant in DCLRE1C.

The V and J ends lost 0 bases and 5 bases respectively, with 15 bases between them. Germline loops: CDR1 SGHRS, CDR2 YFSETQ. This CDR3 has 16 residues. The PCR made use of 60 Vbeta and 13 Jbeta primers. In the original analysis: In a later analysis, 75 million to 95 million unique TCR beta chains included roughly 11 million shared by two or more donors. The data were produced by immunoSEQ multiplex PCR, yet TCRdb's version contains in-frame clones alone and is incomplete. V, J and clone size reflect that table, while D and trimming were determined from the DNA. The sample contains 95,000 to 150,000 clones, more than 65% of which appear only once.

The genes are TRBV5-1 and TRBJ2-1, with D tentatively TRBD1 (6 bases). This receptor was identified in a woman aged 18-29 years in good health and CMV-seronegative. Sequencing was carried out using PBMCs. This CDR3 is CASSLVPQGRNNEQFF. In DNA form, the CDR3 reads TGCGCCAGCAGCTTGGTCCCCCAGGGGCGAAACAATGAGCAGTTCTTC.